The 10 T cell receptor beta chains reported below all come from one sample, sequenced in a study of CD8 T cells in Susac syndrome. Random hexamers primed reverse transcription of about 0.45 to 1 ug RNA. TCRdb re-analysed the immunoSEQ multiplex PCR reads in MiXCR, keeping a single row per CDR3 protein. This repertoire shows approximately 160,000 distinct CDR3 sequences, approximately 94% found once; its top ten account for about 0.089%. The specimen was CD4+ T cells from PBMCs. These TCRs come from a human donor with multiple sclerosis.

The chain uses TRBV28 and TRBJ2-3; no firm D call. Germline CDR1 reads MDHEN; CDR2 reads SYDVKM. V dropped 1 base and J dropped 3 bases, with 11 bases sitting between them. This CDR3 comprises 15 residues. CDR3 nucleotide sequence: TGTGCCAGCAGTTTATCAGCAGGATATACAGATACGCAGTATTTT. Amino acids: CASSLSAGYTDTQYF.

The chain recombines TRBV12-3 or TRBV12-4 with TRBJ1-2; D is unclear. The CDR3 runs to 13 residues. V shed 5 bases and J shed 6 bases, with 13 bases lying between them. The CDR3 protein is CASSPDGQHGYTF. The CDR3 DNA reads as TGTGCCAGCAGTCCGGACGGGCAGCATGGCTACACCTTC.

The rearrangement joins TRBV7-3 to TRBJ2-1, with D possibly matching TRBD2 (6 bases). The V and J ends lost 5 bases and 0 bases respectively, with 8 bases between them. The CDR3 totals 14 residues. Per germline, CDR1 SGHTA and CDR2 FQGTGA. CDR3 amino acids: CASSRDSSYNEQFF. The CDR3 region has the DNA TGTGCCAGCAGCCGGGACTCCTCCTACAATGAGCAGTTCTTC.

The V and J genes are TRBV18 and TRBJ1-5; D unresolved. Germline CDR1 and CDR2: KGHSH and LQKENI. Trimming left V 3 bases short and J 2 bases short, with 11 bases between. The length of the CDR3 is 15 residues. The CDR3 bases are TGTGCCAGCTCACCCTCGAGTGGAGGCAATCAGCCCCAGCATTTT. Translated: CASSPSSGGNQPQHF.

This chain connects TRBV29-1 to TRBJ1-2; maybe TRBD1 (5 bases). Between the trimmed V and J ends, which lost 5 bases and 5 bases, there was a span of 18 bases. CDR1 and CDR2 (germline): SQVTM, ANQGSEA. This CDR3 is 14 amino acids long. CDR3 protein: CSVSYGRDGYGYTF. The CDR3 nucleotides are TGCAGCGTTTCCTACGGCAGGGACGGGTATGGCTACACCTTC.

A few counts support this clonotype. The genes are TRBV11-2 and TRBJ2-1; 8 positions agree with TRBD2. Germline trimming cut 3 bases from V and 2 bases from J; bases unmatched to any gene: 3. Germline CDR1 SGHAT, CDR2 FQNNGV. The CDR3 runs to 15 residues. Here the CDR3 DNA reads TGTGCCAGCAGCTTCACTAGCGGCACCTACAATGAGCAGTTCTTC. Translated, it gives CASSFTSGTYNEQFF.

This chain links TRBV18 with TRBJ2-7; 12 nucleotides agree with TRBD2. The germline V gene has CDR1 KGHSH and CDR2 LQKENI. Losses at the gene ends were 3 bases for V and 3 bases for J; bases not matched to a gene: 3. CDR3 length equals 15 residues. The CDR3 protein is CASSPGLAGFYEQYF. In nucleotides, the CDR3 is TGTGCCAGCTCACCCGGACTAGCGGGGTTCTACGAGCAGTACTTC. Combining the CDR3 with reference TRBV18 and TRBJ2-7 gives the whole variable domain NAGVMQNPRHLVRRRGQEARLRCSPMKGHSHVYWYRQLPEEGLKFMVYLQKENIIDESGMPKERFSAEFPKEGPSILRIQQVVRGDSAAYFCASSPGLAGFYEQYFGPGTRLTVT.

CDR3: CASSQSRSDYGYTF. For the CDR3, the DNA is TGCGCCAGCAGTCAATCTAGATCCGACTATGGCTACACCTTC. This rearrangement joins TRBV23-1 to TRBJ1-2; D is undetermined. TRBV23-1 belongs to the ORF category, with a function that is uncertain. Deletions cut 0 bases from V and 3 bases from J, with 8 bases between. This CDR3 is built from 14 residues.

The chain combines TRBV28 with TRBJ1-5; D is undetermined. Trimming shortened V by 7 bases and J by 7 bases, and 8 bases separated the two germline ends. This CDR3 is built from 11 residues. CDR1 is MDHEN and CDR2 is SYDVKM in the germline V gene. The CDR3 bases are TGTGCCAGCAAGGCGGGGCAGCCCCAGCATTTT. Encoded protein: CASKAGQPQHF.

The count of this clonotype is one. One junction end does not reproduce the germline sequence, and a read error may be involved. The V call is TRBV3-1, the J call TRBJ1-1; weak D call: TRBD1 (5 bases). This CDR3 has 13 amino acids. Germline V gene sequence: CDR1 LGHDT, CDR2 YNNKEL (reference sequence). In DNA, the CDR3 is TGTGCCAGCAGTCAAGGGTGGGGGACTGAAGCTTTCTTT. It is translated as CASSQGWGTEAFF.